The next 20 T cell receptor beta chains were all read from a single sample in a study of blood T cell repertoires in COVID-19. The protocol was immunoSEQ multiplex PCR, while the TCRdb copy is restricted to in-frame clones and leaves out a portion. The sample contains 250,000 to 300,000 clones, roughly 85% of which appear only once. The sequencing input was peripheral blood. The receptors stem from a man in his fifties or sixties who had recovered from COVID-19.

The chain couples TRBV28 to TRBJ1-3; 8 bases are a match to TRBD1. This CDR3 is 14 amino acids long. V was pared by 6 bases and J by 3 bases, with 4 bases of the junction left unmatched. The germline V gene has CDR1 MDHEN and CDR2 SYDVKM. CDR3 coding DNA: TGTGCCAGCAGCCGCACAGGGGGTGGAAACACCATATATTTT. It translates to CASSRTGGGNTIYF.

The rearrangement joins TRBV27 to TRBJ2-3, with 9 bases identical to TRBD1. Unmatched junction bases numbered 9, after V lost 6 bases and J lost 5 bases. Germline V gene lookup returns CDR1 MNHEY and CDR2 SMNVEV (reference sequence). The CDR3 is made up of 15 amino acids. CDR3 sequence (DNA): TGTGCCAGCAGAGACAGGGGGACCTATCTAGATACGCAGTATTTT. Protein: CASRDRGTYLDTQYF.

The chain recombines TRBV7-9 with TRBJ2-1; 9 positions match TRBD2. CDR3 length: 15 residues. CDR1 and CDR2 (germline): SEHNR, FQNEAQ (reference sequence). V dropped 3 bases and J dropped 8; count of bases not matched to a gene: 8. The CDR3 loop reads CASSFLREGRYEQFF. The CDR3 DNA reads as TGTGCCAGCAGCTTTTTGCGGGAGGGCCGGTATGAGCAGTTCTTC.

V is TRBV4-1 and J is TRBJ2-7; D not resolved. The CDR3 has 14 residues. V lost 4 bases and J lost 5, with 15 bases in between. The germline gives CDR1 MGHRA, CDR2 YSYEKL. The chain's CDR3 is CASSRTPGINEQYF. As DNA, the CDR3 is TGCGCCAGCAGCCGAACCCCAGGAATCAACGAGCAGTACTTC.

The chain carries TRBV27 and TRBJ1-6; TRBD1 is a possible D gene (5 bases). CDR1 and CDR2 from the germline V gene are MNHEY and SMNVEV (reference sequence). With 7 bases removed from V and 9 bases from J, the gap between germline ends came to 22 bases. This CDR3 has 16 residues. This chain's CDR3 is CASTHGPAGVGSPLHF. The CDR3, as DNA: TGTGCCAGCACCCACGGGCCCGCGGGGGTAGGTTCACCCCTCCACTTT.

V gene TRBV23-1 combines with J gene TRBJ1-5, with 7 nucleotides matching TRBD1. TRBV23-1 is sorted into the ORF group, with uncertain function. The CDR3 is 14 residues long. V was pared by 6 bases and J by 6 bases, with 8 bases of the junction left unmatched. In DNA, the CDR3 is TGCGCCAGCAGCGTCCAGGGGGAACTTCAGCCCCAGCATTTT. Its protein is CASSVQGELQPQHF.

As to this clone: This sample includes further DNA sequences coding for the same CDR3. This CDR3 is CASSPDRNYGYTF. The CDR3 region has the DNA TGTGCCAGCTCACCAGACAGGAACTATGGCTACACCTTC. The chain employs TRBV18 and TRBJ1-2; tentative D call: TRBD1 (6 bases). The CDR3 sequence is 13 residues long. Germline assignment: CDR1 KGHSH and CDR2 LQKENI. V was pared by 2 bases and J by 2 bases, with 6 bases between.

CDR3: CAISESGRGATDTQYF. The CDR3, as DNA: TGTGCCATCAGTGAGTCGGGCAGGGGGGCCACAGATACGCAGTATTTT. This chain joins TRBV10-3 and TRBJ2-3, with a weak D call TRBD1 (7 bases). Per germline, CDR1 ENHRY and CDR2 SYGVKD. V was clipped by 0 bases and J by 2 bases, with 12 bases between them. CDR3 length: 16 residues.

The V and J genes are TRBV5-1 and TRBJ1-1; TRBD1 is a possible D gene (5 bases). Germline-derived CDR1 and CDR2 are SGHRS and YFSETQ. V was pared by 0 bases and J by 2 bases, with 17 bases between. The CDR3 is made up of 17 amino acids. The CDR3 loop is CASSLGVYGQGNTEAFF. In nucleotides, the CDR3 is TGCGCCAGCAGCTTGGGGGTTTATGGGCAGGGTAACACTGAAGCTTTCTTT.

In this sample, this clone turned up a few times. The genes are TRBV5-1 and TRBJ2-2; D unclear. This CDR3 is built from 13 residues. Germline V lookup: CDR1 SGHRS, CDR2 YFSETQ. The V end lost 0 bases, the J end lost 6 bases, and 6 bases lay between the germline ends. The CDR3 nucleotides read TGCGCCAGCAGCTTGGCTTATCCCGGGGAGCTGTTTTTT. Protein sequence: CASSLAYPGELFF.

This sequence joins TRBV18 and TRBJ1-5; 7 bases agree with TRBD1. The trim removed 3 bases at V and 3 bases at J, leaving 5 bases unmatched. The CDR3 runs 15 residues. Germline CDR1 reads KGHSH; CDR2 reads LQKENI. The CDR3 region has the DNA TGTGCCAGCTCACCCAGGGGGGTAGACAATCAGCCCCAGCATTTT. This gives the protein CASSPRGVDNQPQHF.

A few counts support this clone. The V call is TRBV3-1 (or the pseudogene TRBV3-2), the J call TRBJ2-2, with a weak D call TRBD1 (6 bases). Germline CDR1 reads LGHDT; CDR2 reads YNNKEL (reference sequence). The ends were cut back, 5 bases at V and 6 bases at J, with 13 bases in the middle. The CDR3 spans 14 residues. The CDR3 loop reads CASSSRPGAGELFF. For the CDR3, the DNA is TGTGCCAGCAGCTCTCGTCCAGGGGCCGGGGAGCTGTTTTTT.

The J gene is TRBJ2-7, the V gene TRBV5-1; 8 bases agree with TRBD1. The V gene's germline CDR1 is SGHRS and CDR2 YFSETQ. The V gene end was trimmed by 0 bases and the J gene end by 4 bases; junction bases not matched to a gene: 9. This CDR3 is 16 amino acids long. The CDR3 is CASSLGRTGSQYEQYF. The CDR3 coding sequence is TGCGCCAGCAGCTTGGGGCGGACAGGGTCGCAATACGAGCAGTACTTC.

V is TRBV7-9 and J is TRBJ1-1; D perhaps matches TRBD1 (5 bases). The CDR3 spans 12 residues. Germline CDR1 and CDR2: SEHNR and FQNEAQ (reference sequence). V was trimmed by 4 bases and J by 4 bases, leaving 7 bases between them. The CDR3 DNA reads TGTGCCAGCAGCTCACAGGCCACTGAAGCTTTCTTT. This sequence encodes CASSSQATEAFF.

This clone showed up just once. The V gene is TRBV7-2, the J gene TRBJ2-1; no clear D. Germline V gene sequence: CDR1 SGHTA, CDR2 FQGNSA. CDR3 length: 13 residues. The V and J ends lost 4 bases and 7 bases respectively, with 11 bases between them. The CDR3 sequence: CASSSKAANEQFF. The CDR3 region has the DNA TGTGCCAGCAGCTCGAAGGCGGCGAATGAGCAGTTCTTC.

The chain carries TRBV6-5 and TRBJ1-2; TRBD1 matches 10 bases. The V segment lost 6 bases and the J segment 4 bases; nucleotides outside the gene matches: 8. The CDR3 length is 15 residues. CDR1 is MNHEY and CDR2 is SVGAGI in the germline V gene. CDR3: CASSSTGGLLYGYTF. The DNA for the CDR3 is TGTGCCAGCAGCTCGACAGGGGGCCTCCTCTATGGCTACACCTTC.

V is TRBV30 and J is TRBJ2-1; TRBD1 aligns across 9 bases. Germline lookup yields CDR1 GTSNPN and CDR2 SVGIG (reference sequence). With V trimmed by 4 bases and J by 4 bases, 8 bases remained unmatched. The CDR3 totals 15 residues. Here the CDR3 reads CAWTTGTGPYNEQFF. CDR3 nucleotides: TGTGCCTGGACCACGGGGACAGGGCCGTACAATGAGCAGTTCTTC.

The V and J genes are TRBV5-1 and TRBJ2-1; TRBD2 agrees at 13 bases. The germline gives CDR1 SGHRS, CDR2 YFSETQ. CDR3 length equals 18 residues. Trimming cost V 4 bases and J 0 bases; bases outside gene matches: 7. In DNA, the CDR3 is TGCGCCAGCAGCGCTTGGACTAGCGGGGGAATCTCCTACAATGAGCAGTTCTTC. The encoded protein is CASSAWTSGGISYNEQFF.

This clone showed up just once. The CDR3: CASSRTGTGKDTQYF. Written as DNA, the CDR3 is TGTGCCAGCAGCCGGACCGGGACAGGGAAAGATACGCAGTATTTT. This chain links TRBV11-2 with TRBJ2-3, with 9 bases matching TRBD1. V shed 5 bases and J 5 bases; nucleotides not matched to a gene: 8. The CDR3 is 15 residues long. Germline values: CDR1 SGHAT, CDR2 FQNNGV.

This clone appeared a single time. The gene calls are TRBV14 and TRBJ1-1, with TRBD1 as a possible D gene (5 bases). Per germline, CDR1 SGHDN and CDR2 FVKESK. The V gene lost 1 base and the J gene lost 4 bases, with 7 bases spanning the gap. CDR3 size: 13 residues. The DNA of the CDR3 is TGTGCCAGCAGCCAAGCCAGGGCCACTGAAGCTTTCTTT. Translation gives CASSQARATEAFF.